The 27 T cell receptor beta chains below all came from one sample that was sequenced in a study of blood T cell repertoires in COVID-19. The assay was immunoSEQ multiplex PCR, and TCRdb's table has in-frame clones only and misses some. The data show about half a million clones, with 80% to 90% seen just once and 3% to 3.5% held by the top ten. What was sequenced was peripheral blood. All receptors derive from a human donor in a cohort sampled during active COVID-19.

This chain links TRBV12-5 with TRBJ2-5; weak D call: TRBD1 (5 bases). This CDR3 comprises 13 residues. CDR1 LGHNT and CDR2 FRNRAP come from the germline V gene. V was shortened by 4 bases and J by 5 bases, with 11 bases between the two germline ends. CDR3 nucleotide sequence: TGTGCTAGTGGTTGGGGCTTGGAGGAGACCCAGTACTTC. It translates to CASGWGLEETQYF. Based on the CDR3 plus reference TRBV12-5 and TRBJ2-5, the full variable domain is DARVTQTPRHKVTEMGQEVTMRCQPILGHNTVFWYRQTMMQGLELLAYFRNRAPLDDSGMPKDRFSAEMPDATLATLKIQPSEPRDSAVYFCASGWGLEETQYFGPGTRLLVL.

The chain joins TRBV18 to TRBJ2-1; D call uncertain. The CDR3 totals 16 residues. Germline V gene data show CDR1 as KGHSH and CDR2 as LQKENI. V dropped 0 bases and J dropped 4 bases, with 13 bases sitting between them. The CDR3 sequence: CASSPPSAHLYNEQFF. CDR3 DNA sequence: TGTGCCAGCTCACCACCCAGCGCGCACCTTTACAATGAGCAGTTCTTC.

This chain connects TRBV28 to TRBJ2-7; TRBD1 agrees at 11 bases. CDR1 and CDR2 from the germline V gene are MDHEN and SYDVKM. CDR3 length: 13 amino acids. J lost 5 bases, V lost 7 bases, and 4 bases had no gene match. This chain's CDR3 is CASTPGQGDEQYF. The CDR3 bases are TGTGCCAGCACTCCGGGACAGGGGGACGAGCAGTACTTC.

The chain employs TRBV7-3 and TRBJ1-3; D is undetermined. The length of the CDR3 is 14 residues. Germline CDR1 is SGHTA and CDR2 is FQGTGA. V was cut by 1 base and J by 10 bases, with 14 bases left in between. Here the CDR3 reads CASSLIGFSGTIYF. In DNA, the CDR3 is TGTGCCAGCAGCTTAATTGGGTTTTCGGGGACCATATATTTT.

The V gene is TRBV19, the J gene TRBJ1-2, with 8 bases matching TRBD1. Per germline, CDR1 LNHDA and CDR2 SQIVND (reference sequence). J gave up 8 bases and V 4 bases, and 9 bases lay outside the gene matches. The CDR3 has 14 amino acids. CDR3 protein: CASSTSGGVRGYTF. The CDR3 nucleotides read TGTGCCAGTAGTACCTCAGGGGGCGTGAGAGGCTACACCTTC.

This clone was recorded once. The chain couples TRBV29-1 to TRBJ2-3, with 8 bases fitting TRBD1. Germline CDR1 and CDR2: SQVTM and ANQGSEA. The length of the CDR3 is 14 residues. Trimming at V came to 7 bases and at J to 1 base, leaving 7 bases not matched to a gene. CDR3 in DNA: TGCAGCGCCCGACAGGGGATCGGCACAGATACGCAGTATTTT. It yields the protein CSARQGIGTDTQYF.

A note on this clone: At one of its ends the junction is not consistent with the germline gene, which may arise from a read error. The rearrangement uses TRBV11-3 and TRBJ1-2; 10 bases map to TRBD1. CDR1 and CDR2 from the germline V gene are SGHNT and YENEEA. This CDR3 comprises 13 residues. CDR3 DNA: TGTGCCAGCAGCCTAGACAGGGGGCACGGCTACACCTTC. It encodes CASSLDRGHGYTF.

This clone showed up just a few times. This chain joins TRBV7-3 and TRBJ1-2, with 10 nucleotides matching TRBD1. Germline V gives CDR1 SGHTA, CDR2 FQGTGA. This CDR3 region has 16 residues. V shed 3 bases and J 4 bases; nucleotides not matched to a gene: 8. The CDR3 nucleotides are TGTGCCAGCAGCTTGGCCCCGGACAGGGGGGGCTATGGCTACACCTTC. It specifies CASSLAPDRGGYGYTF.

The chain couples TRBV15 to TRBJ1-1; perhaps TRBD1 as D (5 bases). The germline gives CDR1 LNHNV, CDR2 YYDKDF (reference sequence). CDR3 length: 15 residues. Trimming removed 1 base at V and 2 bases at J, with 11 bases between. CDR3 nucleotides: TGTGCCACCAGCAGAGTCAGGGCGTCCAACACTGAAGCTTTCTTT. It specifies CATSRVRASNTEAFF.

The chain carries TRBV5-1 and TRBJ1-2; 7 bases are a match to TRBD1. J gave up 6 bases and V 4 bases, and 9 bases lay outside the gene matches. Looked up from germline, CDR1 is SGHRS and CDR2 is YFSETQ. CDR3 length: 14 amino acids. CDR3 amino acids: CASSVITGEDGYTF. The DNA for the CDR3 is TGCGCCAGCAGCGTAATTACAGGGGAGGATGGCTACACCTTC.

V usage is TRBV7-9 and J usage is TRBJ2-1, with D possibly matching TRBD2 (5 bases). Germline loops: CDR1 SEHNR, CDR2 FQNEAQ (reference sequence). The CDR3 totals 12 residues. Trimming shortened V by 3 bases and J by 7 bases, and 7 bases separated the two germline ends. The CDR3 loop reads CASSFRRNEQFF. The CDR3, as DNA: TGTGCCAGCAGCTTTCGGAGGAATGAGCAGTTCTTC.

The chain combines TRBV7-8 with TRBJ2-7; 9 bases are a match to TRBD2. Germline CDR1 SGHVS, CDR2 FQNEAQ. Unmatched junction bases numbered 6, after V lost 0 bases and J lost 0 bases. The CDR3 runs to 17 residues. CDR3 nucleotides: TGTGCCAGCAGCTTAGCAGGTCTAGCGGGACGCTCCTACGAGCAGTACTTC. Translation gives CASSLAGLAGRSYEQYF.

The rearrangement uses TRBV7-2 and TRBJ2-5, with TRBD2 matching 13 bases. The CDR3 is 15 amino acids. After removal of 8 bases from V and 4 bases from J, the junction contained 7 bases not matched to a gene. Germline V gene lookup returns CDR1 SGHTA and CDR2 FQGNSA. The CDR3 loop reads CASLIGLAGVETQYF. CDR3 nucleotide sequence: TGTGCCAGCCTCATCGGACTAGCGGGAGTAGAGACCCAGTACTTC. Full variable domain (missing parts from reference TRBV7-2 and TRBJ2-5): GAGVSQSPSNKVTEKGKDVELRCDPISGHTALYWYRQSLGQGLEFLIYFQGNSAPDKSGLPSDRFSAERTGGSVSTLTIQRTQQEDSAVYLCASLIGLAGVETQYFGPGTRLLVL.

The V call is TRBV30, the J call TRBJ2-3; 8 bases agree with TRBD1. This CDR3 contains 15 residues. The germline gives CDR1 GTSNPN, CDR2 SVGIG (reference sequence). The V and J ends lost 2 bases and 9 bases, in that order; junction bases with no gene match: 13. CDR3 DNA: TGTGCCTGGAGTCCAAACTTTGGACAGGGCGAAACGCAGTATTTT. It translates to CAWSPNFGQGETQYF.

The sample holds one count of this clone. This chain links TRBV23-1 with TRBJ2-3; D unclear. TRBV23-1 is labeled an ORF, and its function is uncertain. V shed 0 bases and J shed 3 bases, with 10 bases lying between them. The CDR3 sequence is 15 residues long. The CDR3 nucleotides are TGCGCCAGCAGTCAATCGCATCAGGATACAGATACGCAGTATTTT. Protein product: CASSQSHQDTDTQYF.

The rearrangement uses TRBV6-5 and TRBJ2-5, with 8 bases aligning to TRBD1. Germline V gene sequence: CDR1 MNHEY, CDR2 SVGAGI. The CDR3 has 16 residues. Trimming cost V 2 bases and J 1 base; bases outside gene matches: 6. For the CDR3, the DNA is TGTGCCAGCAGTTACCGAACAGGGGGTGCCCAAGAGACCCAGTACTTC. Its protein is CASSYRTGGAQETQYF.

The gene calls are TRBV2 and TRBJ2-5, with 9 bases that match TRBD2. Trimming cost V 7 bases and J 4 bases; bases outside gene matches: 19. Germline V gene data show CDR1 as SNHLY and CDR2 as FYNNEI. CDR3 length: 18 residues. The CDR3 sequence: CASKVGGRASERVETQYF. As DNA, the CDR3 is TGTGCCAGCAAGGTTGGCGGGAGGGCCAGTGAACGTGTAGAGACCCAGTACTTC.

Remarks on this clone: The same CDR3 is also encoded by other DNA sequences in this sample. This chain links TRBV7-3 with TRBJ2-5; 7 nucleotides match TRBD1. In germline, CDR1 is SGHTA, CDR2 FQGTGA. The CDR3 consists of 13 residues. The V and J ends lost 5 bases and 2 bases, in that order; junction bases with no gene match: 2. The CDR3 coding sequence is TGTGCCAGCAGCCCGGGACAGCAAGAGACCCAGTACTTC. This sequence encodes CASSPGQQETQYF.

The chain couples TRBV4-1 to TRBJ2-5, with 11 bases aligning to TRBD2. J was trimmed by 5 bases and V by 3 bases; bases with no gene match: 5. The germline V gene has CDR1 MGHRA and CDR2 YSYEKL. The CDR3 contains 15 residues. In DNA form, the CDR3 reads TGCGCCAGCAGCCAGAGACTAGCGGGAACTGAGACCCAGTACTTC. It specifies CASSQRLAGTETQYF.

The rearrangement joins TRBV20-1 to TRBJ1-4; D unclear. V lost 3 bases to trimming and J lost 8 bases, with 7 bases between them. The CDR3 consists of 11 residues. The germline gives CDR1 DFQATT, CDR2 SNEGSKA (reference sequence). The CDR3 nucleotides read TGCAGTGCTAGTCCTGTAGAAAAACTGTTTTTT. This translates into CSASPVEKLFF.

The chain joins TRBV27 to TRBJ1-2, with D possibly being TRBD1 (6 bases). Trimming left V 3 bases short and J 8 bases short, with 13 bases between. The germline V gene encodes CDR1 MNHEY and CDR2 SMNVEV (reference sequence). This CDR3 is built from 13 residues. Here the CDR3 reads CASSLSGQGGYTF. The CDR3 DNA is TGTGCCAGCAGTTTGTCGGGTCAGGGGGGCTACACCTTC.

This sequence joins TRBV13 and TRBJ2-1; tentative D call: TRBD1 (5 bases). Germline lookup yields CDR1 PRHDT and CDR2 FYEKMQ (reference sequence). The CDR3 loop spans 14 amino acids. Trimming cost V 5 bases and J 5 bases, with 13 bases left between them. The CDR3 protein is CASSPVYRHNEQFF. CDR3 bases: TGTGCCAGCAGCCCCGTCTACAGGCACAATGAGCAGTTCTTC.

The chain links TRBV4-2 to TRBJ1-5; the D gene is possibly TRBD1 (5 bases). V lost 0 bases and J 5 bases, leaving 11 bases between the germline ends. The germline V gene has CDR1 LGHNA and CDR2 YNFKEQ. The CDR3 has 15 amino acids. The CDR3 loop is CASSQDRQGDQPQHF. CDR3 in DNA: TGTGCCAGCAGCCAAGATAGGCAGGGCGATCAGCCCCAGCATTTT.

The CDR3 spells CASSSISTGIGEQYF. CDR3 nucleotides: TGTGCCAGCAGCTCAATAAGTACAGGGATCGGTGAGCAGTACTTC. This rearrangement joins TRBV5-4 to TRBJ2-7; TRBD1 might be the D (6 bases). V was pared by 3 bases and J by 7 bases, with 20 bases between. The length of the CDR3 is 15 residues. Germline V gives CDR1 SGHNT, CDR2 YYREEE (reference sequence).

About this clone itself: The sample has other DNA sequences that encode this CDR3 too. The chain couples TRBV3-1 (or the pseudogene TRBV3-2) to TRBJ2-7; 8 nucleotides agree with TRBD2. Germline V gene data show CDR1 as LGHDT and CDR2 as YNNKEL (reference sequence). The V segment lost 1 base and the J segment 5 bases; nucleotides outside the gene matches: 4. The CDR3 is made up of 14 amino acids. This chain's CDR3 is CASSQVAGGHEQYF. The CDR3 region has the DNA TGTGCCAGCAGCCAAGTTGCGGGGGGTCACGAGCAGTACTTC.

The CDR3 sequence: CATIFVADNQPQHF. CDR3 DNA sequence: TGTGCCACCATCTTCGTGGCGGACAATCAGCCCCAGCATTTT. The J gene is TRBJ1-5, the V gene TRBV28, with no clear D. CDR3 length: 14 amino acids. Deletions cut 10 bases from V and 3 bases from J, with 16 bases between. CDR1 and CDR2 (germline): MDHEN, SYDVKM.

J is TRBJ2-6 and V is TRBV4-1; weak D call: TRBD1 (6 bases). CDR3 length equals 15 residues. V shed 8 bases and J shed 4 bases, with 15 bases lying between them. Germline V gene data show CDR1 as MGHRA and CDR2 as YSYEKL. In nucleotides, the CDR3 is TGCGCCAGCGCCACAGGGCTGGCGGGGGCCAACGTCCTGACTTTC. Translation: CASATGLAGANVLTF.